A selection of T cell receptor beta chains follows, all from one sample in a study of blood T cells in healthy people across ages. TCRdb re-called the 5' RACE reads through MiXCR, storing one row per CDR3 protein. The repertoire includes about a million distinct CDR3 sequences, 51% of them detected once, and 20% to 25% sits in the top ten. Source material: blood. These receptors came from a woman aged 55-70 years in good health. CDR3s include the opening cysteine and the closing phenylalanine or tryptophan. A D gene is named only where the DNA matches it firmly. A row's size may be missing; if present it is once, few, many or a size class.

J: TRBJ2-7
size: many
D: .
V: TRBV29-1
DNA: TGCAGCGTTGTTGTCGGGTCCGAGCAGTACTTC
CDR3: CSVVVGSEQYF

J: TRBJ2-7
size: .
D: .
V: TRBV12-3/TRBV12-4
DNA: TGTGCCAGCCTCACTGGCTACGAGCAGTACTTC
CDR3: CASLTGYEQYF

J: TRBJ2-5
size: once
D: .
V: TRBV3-1
DNA: TGTGCCAGCAGCCAAGATCTGGGTAGGGAGCAGTACTTC
CDR3: CASSQDLGREQYF

J: TRBJ2-5
size: .
D: .
V: TRBV20-1
DNA: TGCAGTGCTAGAGGCCTCGGGACCGACTTTAAAGAGACCCAGTACTTC
CDR3: CSARGLGTDFKETQYF

J: TRBJ2-7
size: .
D: TRBD2
V: TRBV7-8
DNA: TGTGCCAGCAGCTTAGGAAACTTAGGGACTAGGACTTACGAGCAGTACTTC
CDR3: CASSLGNLGTRTYEQYF

J: TRBJ1-6
size: .
D: .
V: TRBV7-9
DNA: TGTGCCAGCAGCCGAAGCGGGGTTAATTCACCCCTCCACTTT
CDR3: CASSRSGVNSPLHF

J: TRBJ1-1
size: .
D: .
V: TRBV25-1
DNA: TGTGCCAGCAGTGAACCCAGGGCGTTGGGTGAAGCTTTCTTT
CDR3: CASSEPRALGEAFF

J: TRBJ2-2
size: .
D: TRBD1
V: TRBV6-5
DNA: TGTGCCAGCAGTAGGGACAGGAGGCAGTTCACCGGGGAGCTGTTTTTT
CDR3: CASSRDRRQFTGELFF

J: TRBJ2-3
size: .
D: .
V: TRBV3-1
DNA: TGTGCCAGCAGCCCAGGGGAGTGGCGGAGGGGGGGAGATACGCAGTATTTT
CDR3: CASSPGEWRRGGDTQYF

J: TRBJ2-5
size: .
D: .
V: TRBV7-9
DNA: TGTGCCAGCAGCACCTACGCGGGGTCGCACTTGATGGAGACCCAGTACTTC
CDR3: CASSTYAGSHLMETQYF

J: TRBJ1-2
size: .
D: .
V: TRBV20-1
DNA: TGCAGTGCTAGCCGGAGGGTGATCTATGGCTACACCTTC
CDR3: CSASRRVIYGYTF

J: TRBJ2-7
size: .
D: .
V: TRBV25-1
DNA: TGTGCCAGCAGTGAATATTGGGGGGGCCTAGGCTGGGCCCAGTACTTC
CDR3: CASSEYWGGLGWAQYF

J: TRBJ2-3
size: .
D: TRBD2
V: TRBV7-9
DNA: TGTGCCAGCAGCTTAGCGCTAAAGCGGGGGGGCGGCGATACGCAGTATTTT
CDR3: CASSLALKRGGGDTQYF

J: TRBJ2-5
size: few
D: .
V: TRBV10-3
DNA: TGTGCCATCAGTGAGAGTCCAGGGCGTGAGACCCAGTACTTC
CDR3: CAISESPGRETQYF

J: TRBJ2-6
size: .
D: .
V: TRBV12-3/TRBV12-4
DNA: TGTGCCAGCACCGAAGGAGTTGGGGCCAACGTCCTGACTTTC
CDR3: CASTEGVGANVLTF

J: TRBJ2-6
size: few
D: TRBD1
V: TRBV7-8
DNA: TGTGCCAGCAGCCCCTCCTGGACAGGGGAAGCTGGGGCCAACGTCCTGACTTTC
CDR3: CASSPSWTGEAGANVLTF

J: TRBJ1-2
size: many
D: .
V: TRBV29-1
DNA: TGCAGCGTTGAAGAAACGGGGCCCCATAAGGGCTACACCTTC
CDR3: CSVEETGPHKGYTF

J: TRBJ2-1
size: .
D: TRBD2
V: TRBV4-2
DNA: TGTGCCAGCAGCCAAACCCGAACTAGCGGGTCCTACAATGAGCAGTTCTTC
CDR3: CASSQTRTSGSYNEQFF

J: TRBJ2-7
size: many
D: TRBD2
V: TRBV4-1
DNA: TGCGCCAGCAGCCAAGGGGGGGGACGATCCGAGCAGTACTTC
CDR3: CASSQGGGRSEQYF

J: TRBJ1-5
size: .
D: .
V: TRBV6-5
DNA: TGTGCCAGCAGTTACTCTTGGGACTCCCGTAGCAATCCGCCCCAGCATTTT
CDR3: CASSYSWDSRSNPPQHF

J: TRBJ2-3
size: few
D: .
V: TRBV20-1
DNA: TGCAGTGCTAGAAAAGCGGCCAACACAGATACGCAGTATTTT
CDR3: CSARKAANTDTQYF

J: TRBJ2-7
size: .
D: TRBD2
V: TRBV18
DNA: TGTGCCAGCTCACCTCCTAGCGGGAGCGGCGAGCAGTACTTC
CDR3: CASSPPSGSGEQYF

J: TRBJ2-7
size: .
D: .
V: TRBV30
DNA: TGTGCCTGGAGTGCTGGGGGCACCTACGAGCAGTACTTC
CDR3: CAWSAGGTYEQYF

J: TRBJ2-3
size: .
D: TRBD2
V: TRBV10-3
DNA: TGTGCCATCAAGGTCGCTAGCGGAGCCTCCCATACGCAGTATTTT
CDR3: CAIKVASGASHTQYF

J: TRBJ2-3
size: once
D: TRBD2
V: TRBV20-1
DNA: TGCAGTGCTAGAAGTCTAGCGGGAAACACAGATACGCAGTATTTT
CDR3: CSARSLAGNTDTQYF

J: TRBJ2-1
size: .
D: TRBD2
V: TRBV5-1
DNA: TGCGCCAGCAGCTTCCCACTAGCGGGAGTCGGCAATGAGCAGTTCTTC
CDR3: CASSFPLAGVGNEQFF

J: TRBJ1-5
size: .
D: .
V: TRBV15
DNA: TGTGCCACCAGCAGGTCGTGGGCAGAGAATCAGCCCCAGCATTTT
CDR3: CATSRSWAENQPQHF

J: TRBJ1-5
size: .
D: .
V: TRBV12-3/TRBV12-4
DNA: TGTGCTAGCAACAAGGAGGTTACGAGAAATCAGCCCCAGCATTTT
CDR3: CASNKEVTRNQPQHF

J: TRBJ1-5
size: few
D: .
V: TRBV12-3/TRBV12-4
DNA: TGTGCCAGCAGTCCCAGTAGCTTTCAGCCCCAGCATTTT
CDR3: CASSPSSFQPQHF

J: TRBJ1-5
size: .
D: TRBD1
V: TRBV6-2/TRBV6-3
DNA: TGTGCCAGCAGACCCGGGACAGGGACTGATCAGCCCCAGCATTTT
CDR3: CASRPGTGTDQPQHF

J: TRBJ1-2
size: .
D: TRBD1
V: TRBV7-2
DNA: TGTGCCAGCAGCGCGCCGTCCGGGACAGGAATGGGTGGCTACACCTTC
CDR3: CASSAPSGTGMGGYTF

J: TRBJ2-5
size: many
D: .
V: TRBV6-5
DNA: TGTGCCAGCAGTTACCGGAGCCTCGAGACCCAGTACTTC
CDR3: CASSYRSLETQYF

J: TRBJ1-4
size: .
D: .
V: TRBV15
DNA: TGTGCCACCAGCAGAGACAGGGGAACTGAAAAACTGTTTTTT
CDR3: CATSRDRGTEKLFF

J: TRBJ2-7
size: .
D: TRBD1
V: TRBV20-1
DNA: TGCAGTGCTAGCGAGACCGGGACAGGGGCCTACGAGCAGTACTTC
CDR3: CSASETGTGAYEQYF

J: TRBJ2-3
size: few
D: .
V: TRBV10-3
DNA: TGTGCCATCAGGCGACAGGGCACAGATACGCAGTATTTT
CDR3: CAIRRQGTDTQYF

J: TRBJ2-7
size: .
D: .
V: TRBV12-3/TRBV12-4
DNA: TGTGCCAGCAGTGTAATGGCGAATTACGAGCAGTACTTC
CDR3: CASSVMANYEQYF

J: TRBJ2-1
size: once
D: TRBD2
V: TRBV20-1
DNA: TGCAGTGCAAGCGACAGAGCTAGCGGGAGCTCCTACAATGAGCAGTTCTTC
CDR3: CSASDRASGSSYNEQFF

J: TRBJ2-1
size: once
D: TRBD2
V: TRBV18
DNA: TGTGCCAGCTCCTATGGGACTAGCTTAGACGACAATGAGCAGTTCTTC
CDR3: CASSYGTSLDDNEQFF

J: TRBJ2-6
size: .
D: TRBD2
V: TRBV7-2
DNA: TGTGCCAGCAGCCGAGGGATGTTAGCGGGGATGGCCTCTGGGGCCAACGTCCTGACTTTC
CDR3: CASSRGMLAGMASGANVLTF

J: TRBJ2-4
size: few
D: TRBD1
V: TRBV15
DNA: TGTGCCACCAGCAGACCCCTGGACAGGGTCAAAAACATTCAGTACTTC
CDR3: CATSRPLDRVKNIQYF

J: TRBJ2-7
size: few
D: .
V: TRBV5-5
DNA: TGTGCCAGCAGCTTGGGACTATCCCACGAGCAGTACTTC
CDR3: CASSLGLSHEQYF

J: TRBJ2-5
size: .
D: .
V: TRBV12-5
DNA: TGTGCTAGTGGTTCAGGCCAGGGCCAAGAGACCCAGTACTTC
CDR3: CASGSGQGQETQYF

J: TRBJ2-1
size: .
D: TRBD2
V: TRBV7-9
DNA: TGTGCCAGCAGCTTAGTAGCGGGAGGCCAGGAGGAGCAGTTCTTC
CDR3: CASSLVAGGQEEQFF

J: TRBJ1-2
size: few
D: TRBD1
V: TRBV28
DNA: TGTGCCAGCAGTTTATCGGGACAGAACAACTATGGCTACACCTTC
CDR3: CASSLSGQNNYGYTF

J: TRBJ2-3
size: few
D: .
V: TRBV20-1
DNA: TGCAGTGCTTCGGGGCAGTCCACAGATACGCAGTATTTT
CDR3: CSASGQSTDTQYF

J: TRBJ2-1
size: few
D: TRBD2
V: TRBV20-1
DNA: TGCAGTGCTAGCTCTTCCCTAGCGGGAGGTAACAATGAGCAGTTCTTC
CDR3: CSASSSLAGGNNEQFF